The 3 T cell receptor beta chains below come from one sample, sequenced in a study of immune evolution from preneoplasia to lung adenocarcinoma. Measured with immunoSEQ multiplex PCR; TCRdb has only the in-frame clones, and not every one. Found here are 35,000 or so clones, roughly 68% of them singletons; the top ten hold about 6%. Source material: FFPE invasive lung adenocarcinoma tissue. These TCRs come from a person between 60 and 69 years old with lung adenocarcinoma.

V usage is TRBV5-1 and J usage is TRBJ2-5; D is undetermined. The V and J ends lost 0 bases and 2 bases respectively, with 5 bases between them. The CDR3 is made up of 13 amino acids. Germline CDR1 reads SGHRS; CDR2 reads YFSETQ. CDR3 sequence reads: CASSLGNQETQYF. Here the CDR3 DNA reads TGCGCCAGCAGCTTGGGCAATCAAGAGACCCAGTACTTC.

The rearrangement links TRBV5-4 to TRBJ2-7, with 8 positions matching TRBD2. V trimming: 1 base; J trimming: 7 bases; junction bases outside the gene matches: 13. This CDR3 spans 16 amino acids. Germline values: CDR1 SGHNT, CDR2 YYREEE (reference sequence). CDR3 DNA: TGTGCCAGCAGCTTGAAGAGTGGCGGGACGGGGGGGGAGCAGTACTTC. Translation: CASSLKSGGTGGEQYF. Filled out from reference TRBV5-4 and TRBJ2-7, the complete variable domain reads ETGVTQSPTHLIKTRGQQVTLRCSSQSGHNTVSWYQQALGQGPQFIFQYYREEENGRGNFPPRFSGLQFPNYSSELNVNALELDDSALYLCASSLKSGGTGGEQYFGPGTRLTVT.

The rearrangement links TRBV5-8 to TRBJ2-3; the match to TRBD1 covers 8 bases. Germline V lookup: CDR1 SGHTS, CDR2 YDEGEE. The CDR3 extends over 15 amino acids. With 4 bases clipped from V and 2 bases from J, the junction kept 6 bases outside the gene matches. CDR3 protein: CASSRTGGNTDTQYF. CDR3 nucleotide sequence: TGTGCCAGCAGCCGTACAGGGGGAAACACAGATACGCAGTATTTT. Filled out from reference TRBV5-8 and TRBJ2-3, the complete variable domain reads EAGVTQSPTHLIKTRGQQATLRCSPISGHTSVYWYQQALGLGLQFLLWYDEGEERNRGNFPPRFSGRQFPNYSSELNVNALELEDSALYLCASSRTGGNTDTQYFGPGTRLTVL.